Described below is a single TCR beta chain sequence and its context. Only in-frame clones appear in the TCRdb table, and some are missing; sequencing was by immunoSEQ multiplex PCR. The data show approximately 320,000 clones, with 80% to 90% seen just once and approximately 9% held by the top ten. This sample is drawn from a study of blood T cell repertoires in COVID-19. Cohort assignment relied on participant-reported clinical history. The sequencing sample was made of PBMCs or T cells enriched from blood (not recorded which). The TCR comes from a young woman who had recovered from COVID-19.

The CDR3 DNA reads TGTGCCAGCAGTGGGGGACAGGGGGCCCGCTCTGGAAACACCATATATTTT. Encoded protein: CASSGGQGARSGNTIYF. This chain connects TRBV6-1 to TRBJ1-3, with 12 bases lining up with TRBD1. V lost 4 bases, J lost 0 bases, and 4 bases stayed unmatched. Germline CDR1 is MNHNS and CDR2 is SASEGT. The CDR3 length is 17 residues.